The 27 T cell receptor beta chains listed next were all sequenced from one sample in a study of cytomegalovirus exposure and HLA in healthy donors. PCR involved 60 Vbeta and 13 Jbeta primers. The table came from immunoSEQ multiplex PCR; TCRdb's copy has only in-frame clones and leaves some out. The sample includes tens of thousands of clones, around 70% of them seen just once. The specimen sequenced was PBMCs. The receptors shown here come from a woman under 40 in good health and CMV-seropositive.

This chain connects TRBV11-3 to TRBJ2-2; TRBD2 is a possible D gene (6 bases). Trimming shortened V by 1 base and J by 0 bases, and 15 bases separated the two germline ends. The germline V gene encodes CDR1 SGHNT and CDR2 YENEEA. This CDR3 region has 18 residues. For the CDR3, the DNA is TGTGCCAGCAGCTTAGGGCGGTGGGACTTAACGAACACCGGGGAGCTGTTTTTT. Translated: CASSLGRWDLTNTGELFF.

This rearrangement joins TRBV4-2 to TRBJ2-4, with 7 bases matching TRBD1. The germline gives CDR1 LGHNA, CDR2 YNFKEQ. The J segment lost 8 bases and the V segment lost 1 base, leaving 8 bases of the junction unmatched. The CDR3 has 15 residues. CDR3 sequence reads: CASSQASGTDDIQYF. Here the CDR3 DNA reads TGTGCCAGCAGCCAAGCCTCCGGGACAGATGACATTCAGTACTTC.

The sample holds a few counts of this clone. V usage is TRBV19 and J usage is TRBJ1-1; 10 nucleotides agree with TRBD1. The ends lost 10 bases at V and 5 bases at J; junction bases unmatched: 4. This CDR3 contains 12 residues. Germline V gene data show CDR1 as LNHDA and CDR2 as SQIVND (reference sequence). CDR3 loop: CATRQGATEAFF. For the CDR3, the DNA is TGTGCCACGAGACAGGGGGCGACTGAAGCTTTCTTT.

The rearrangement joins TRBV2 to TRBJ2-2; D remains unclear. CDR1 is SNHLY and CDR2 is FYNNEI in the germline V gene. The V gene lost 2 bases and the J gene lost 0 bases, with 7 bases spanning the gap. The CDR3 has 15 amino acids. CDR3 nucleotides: TGTGCCAGCAGTGAATGGGCCACGAACACCGGGGAGCTGTTTTTT. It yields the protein CASSEWATNTGELFF.

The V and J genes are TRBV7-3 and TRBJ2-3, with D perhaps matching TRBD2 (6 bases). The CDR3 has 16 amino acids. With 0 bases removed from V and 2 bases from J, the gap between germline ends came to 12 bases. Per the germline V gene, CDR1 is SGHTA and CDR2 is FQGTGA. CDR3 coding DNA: TGTGCCAGCAGCTTAACAATTAGCGGAGCCACAGATACGCAGTATTTT. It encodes CASSLTISGATDTQYF.

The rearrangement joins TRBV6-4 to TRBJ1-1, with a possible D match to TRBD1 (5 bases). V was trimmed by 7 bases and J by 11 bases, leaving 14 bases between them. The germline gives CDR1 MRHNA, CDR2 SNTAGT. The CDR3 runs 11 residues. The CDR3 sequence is CASKEGSVAFF. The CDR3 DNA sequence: TGTGCCAGCAAGGAGGGGTCGGTTGCTTTCTTT.

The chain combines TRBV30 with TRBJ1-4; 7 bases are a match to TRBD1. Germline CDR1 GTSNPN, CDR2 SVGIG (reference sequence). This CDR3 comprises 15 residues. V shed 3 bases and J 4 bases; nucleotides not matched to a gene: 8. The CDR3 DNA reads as TGTGCCTGGAGCCTCCGGACAGGCCTTAATGAAAAACTGTTTTTT. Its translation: CAWSLRTGLNEKLFF.

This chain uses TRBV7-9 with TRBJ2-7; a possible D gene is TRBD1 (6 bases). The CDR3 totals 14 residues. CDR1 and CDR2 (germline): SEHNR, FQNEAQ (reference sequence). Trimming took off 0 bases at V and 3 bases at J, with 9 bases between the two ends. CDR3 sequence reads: CASSLAGQSYEQYF. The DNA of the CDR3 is TGTGCCAGCAGCTTAGCAGGACAGAGCTACGAGCAGTACTTC.

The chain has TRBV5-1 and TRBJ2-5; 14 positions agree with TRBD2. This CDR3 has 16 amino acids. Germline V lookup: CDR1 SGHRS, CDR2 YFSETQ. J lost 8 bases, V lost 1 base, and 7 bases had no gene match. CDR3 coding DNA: TGCGCCAGCAGCTTGATCTCCGGACTAGCGGGAGGAACCCAGTACTTC. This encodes CASSLISGLAGGTQYF. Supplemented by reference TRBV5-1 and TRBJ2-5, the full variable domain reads KAGVTQTPRYLIKTRGQQVTLSCSPISGHRSVSWYQQTPGQGLQFLFEYFSETQRNKGNFPGRFSGRQFSNSRSEMNVSTLELGDSALYLCASSLISGLAGGTQYFGPGTRLLVL.

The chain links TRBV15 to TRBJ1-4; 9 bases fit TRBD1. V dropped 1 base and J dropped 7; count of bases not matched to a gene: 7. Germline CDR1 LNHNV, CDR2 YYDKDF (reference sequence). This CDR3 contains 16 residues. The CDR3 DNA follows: TGTGCCACCAGCAGAGGGGACAGGGAGGGAGTTGAAAAACTGTTTTTT. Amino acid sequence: CATSRGDREGVEKLFF.

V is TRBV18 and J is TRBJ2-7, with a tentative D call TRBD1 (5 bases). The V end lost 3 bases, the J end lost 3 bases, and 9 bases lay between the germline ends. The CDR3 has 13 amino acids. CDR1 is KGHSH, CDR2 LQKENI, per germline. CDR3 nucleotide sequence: TGTGCCAGCTCACCCGACAGCCACTACGAGCAGTACTTC. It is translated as CASSPDSHYEQYF. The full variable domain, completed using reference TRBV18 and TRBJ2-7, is NAGVMQNPRHLVRRRGQEARLRCSPMKGHSHVYWYRQLPEEGLKFMVYLQKENIIDESGMPKERFSAEFPKEGPSILRIQQVVRGDSAAYFCASSPDSHYEQYFGPGTRLTVT.

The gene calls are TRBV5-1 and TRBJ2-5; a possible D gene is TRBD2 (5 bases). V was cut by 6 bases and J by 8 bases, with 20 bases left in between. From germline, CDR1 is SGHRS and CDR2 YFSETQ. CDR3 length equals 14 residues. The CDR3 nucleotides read TGCGCCAGCACTCCGGACGCGACTAAGAACACCCAGTACTTC. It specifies CASTPDATKNTQYF.

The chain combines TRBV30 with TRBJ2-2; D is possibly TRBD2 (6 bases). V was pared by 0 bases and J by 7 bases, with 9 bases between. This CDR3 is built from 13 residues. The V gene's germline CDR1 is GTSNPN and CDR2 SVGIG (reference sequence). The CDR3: CAWSVRGNGELFF. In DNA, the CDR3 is TGTGCCTGGAGTGTACGGGGGAACGGGGAGCTGTTTTTT. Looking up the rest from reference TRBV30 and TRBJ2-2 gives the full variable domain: SQTIHQWPATLVQPVGSPLSLECTVEGTSNPNLYWYRQAAGRGLQLLFYSVGIGQISSEVPQNLSASRPQDRQFILSSKKLLLSDSGFYLCAWSVRGNGELFFGEGSRLTVL.

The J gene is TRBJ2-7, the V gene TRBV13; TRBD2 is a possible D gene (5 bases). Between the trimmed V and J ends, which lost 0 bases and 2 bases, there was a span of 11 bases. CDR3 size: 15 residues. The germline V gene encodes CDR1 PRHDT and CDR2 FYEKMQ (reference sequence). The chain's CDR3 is CASSLGLRAPYEQYF. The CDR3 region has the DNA TGTGCCAGCAGCTTAGGCCTGCGGGCCCCCTACGAGCAGTACTTC.

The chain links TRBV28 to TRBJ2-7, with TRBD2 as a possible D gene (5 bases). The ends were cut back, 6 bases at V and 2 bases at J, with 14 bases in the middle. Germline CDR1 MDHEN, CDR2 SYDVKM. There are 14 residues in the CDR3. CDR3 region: CASRKGGLTYEQYF. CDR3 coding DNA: TGTGCCAGCAGGAAAGGCGGGCTAACCTACGAGCAGTACTTC.

CDR3 nucleotide sequence: TGTGCCAGCAGCTTCATGGAGCGAAACACCATATATTTT. Translated: CASSFMERNTIYF. This sequence joins TRBV5-6 and TRBJ1-3; D is unclear. Germline lookup yields CDR1 SGHDT and CDR2 YYEEEE. CDR3 size: 13 residues. V was clipped by 2 bases and J by 5 bases, with 8 bases between them.

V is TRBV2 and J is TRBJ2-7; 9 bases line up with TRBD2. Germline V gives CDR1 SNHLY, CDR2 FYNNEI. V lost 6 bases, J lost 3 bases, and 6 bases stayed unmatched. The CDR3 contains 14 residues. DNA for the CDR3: TGTGCCAGCAGGTTGGCGGGAGGGGGCTACGAGCAGTACTTC. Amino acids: CASRLAGGGYEQYF.

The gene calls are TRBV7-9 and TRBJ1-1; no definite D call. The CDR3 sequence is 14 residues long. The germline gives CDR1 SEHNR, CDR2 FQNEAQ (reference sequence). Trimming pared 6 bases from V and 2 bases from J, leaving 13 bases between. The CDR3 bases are TGTGCCAGCAGTTTGGAGGGTCGAAACACTGAAGCTTTCTTT. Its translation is CASSLEGRNTEAFF.

The CDR3 here is CASKQEMILPQHF. CDR3 DNA: TGTGCCAGCAAACAGGAGATGATTTTGCCCCAGCATTTT. The chain links TRBV28 to TRBJ1-5; weak D call: TRBD1 (5 bases). Trimming pared 7 bases from V and 9 bases from J, leaving 16 bases between. CDR1 and CDR2 (germline): MDHEN, SYDVKM. There are 13 residues in the CDR3.

CDR3 amino acids: CASSSGTSTDTQYF. CDR3 in DNA: TGTGCCAGCAGCTCAGGGACTAGCACAGATACGCAGTATTTT. The rearrangement joins TRBV7-9 to TRBJ2-3, with D tentatively TRBD2 (6 bases). Trimming took off 4 bases at V and 0 bases at J, with 8 bases between the two ends. This CDR3 has 14 residues. CDR1 is SEHNR and CDR2 is FQNEAQ in the germline V gene (reference sequence).

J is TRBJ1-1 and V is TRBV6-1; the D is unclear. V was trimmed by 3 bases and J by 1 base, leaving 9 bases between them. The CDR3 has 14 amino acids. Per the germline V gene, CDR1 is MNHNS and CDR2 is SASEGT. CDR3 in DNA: TGTGCCAGCAGTGATAAGGGAGGGAACACTGAAGCTTTCTTT. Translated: CASSDKGGNTEAFF.

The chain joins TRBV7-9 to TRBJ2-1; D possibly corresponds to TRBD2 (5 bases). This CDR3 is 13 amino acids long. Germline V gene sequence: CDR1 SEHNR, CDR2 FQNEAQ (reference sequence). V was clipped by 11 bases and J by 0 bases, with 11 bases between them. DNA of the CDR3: TGTGCCCCCGGCGGGCCCTCCTACAATGAGCAGTTCTTC. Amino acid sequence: CAPGGPSYNEQFF. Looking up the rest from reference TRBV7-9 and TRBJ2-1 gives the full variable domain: DTGVSQNPRHKITKRGQNVTFRCDPISEHNRLYWYRQTLGQGPEFLTYFQNEAQLEKSRLLSDRFSAERPKGSFSTLEIQRTEQGDSAMYLCAPGGPSYNEQFFGPGTRLTVL.

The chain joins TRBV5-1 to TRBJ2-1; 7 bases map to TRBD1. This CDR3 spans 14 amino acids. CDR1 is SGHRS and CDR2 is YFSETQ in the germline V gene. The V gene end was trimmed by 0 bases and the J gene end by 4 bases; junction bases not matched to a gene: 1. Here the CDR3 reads CASSLGQGYNEQFF. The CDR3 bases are TGCGCCAGCAGCTTGGGACAGGGTTACAATGAGCAGTTCTTC.

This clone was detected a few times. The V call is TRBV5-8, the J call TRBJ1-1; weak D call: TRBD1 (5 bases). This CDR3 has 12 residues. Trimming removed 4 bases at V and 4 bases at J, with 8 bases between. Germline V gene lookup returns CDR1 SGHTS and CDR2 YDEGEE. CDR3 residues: CASSRRGTEAFF. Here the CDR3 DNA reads TGTGCCAGCAGCAGGAGGGGCACTGAAGCTTTCTTT.

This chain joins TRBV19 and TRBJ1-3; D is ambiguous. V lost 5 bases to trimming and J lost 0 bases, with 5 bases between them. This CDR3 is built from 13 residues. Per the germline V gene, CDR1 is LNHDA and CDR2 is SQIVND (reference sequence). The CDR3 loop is CASSESSGNTIYF. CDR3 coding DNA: TGTGCCAGTAGTGAGAGCTCTGGAAACACCATATATTTT. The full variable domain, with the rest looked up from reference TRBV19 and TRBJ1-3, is DGGITQSPKYLFRKEGQNVTLSCEQNLNHDAMYWYRQDPGQGLRLIYYSQIVNDFQKGDIAEGYSVSREKKESFPLTVTSAQKNPTAFYLCASSESSGNTIYFGEGSWLTVV.

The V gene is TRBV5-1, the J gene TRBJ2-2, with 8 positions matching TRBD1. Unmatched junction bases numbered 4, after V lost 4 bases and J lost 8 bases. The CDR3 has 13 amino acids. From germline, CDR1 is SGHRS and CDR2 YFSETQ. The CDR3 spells CASSRQGSGELFF. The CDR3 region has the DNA TGCGCCAGCAGCCGACAGGGGTCGGGGGAGCTGTTTTTT.

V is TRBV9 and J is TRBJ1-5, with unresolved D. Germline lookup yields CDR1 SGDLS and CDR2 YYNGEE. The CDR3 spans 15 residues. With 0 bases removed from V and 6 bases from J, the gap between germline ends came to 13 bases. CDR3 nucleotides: TGTGCCAGCAGCGTAGACCCCGGGGTAGGTCAGCCCCAGCATTTT. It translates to CASSVDPGVGQPQHF.